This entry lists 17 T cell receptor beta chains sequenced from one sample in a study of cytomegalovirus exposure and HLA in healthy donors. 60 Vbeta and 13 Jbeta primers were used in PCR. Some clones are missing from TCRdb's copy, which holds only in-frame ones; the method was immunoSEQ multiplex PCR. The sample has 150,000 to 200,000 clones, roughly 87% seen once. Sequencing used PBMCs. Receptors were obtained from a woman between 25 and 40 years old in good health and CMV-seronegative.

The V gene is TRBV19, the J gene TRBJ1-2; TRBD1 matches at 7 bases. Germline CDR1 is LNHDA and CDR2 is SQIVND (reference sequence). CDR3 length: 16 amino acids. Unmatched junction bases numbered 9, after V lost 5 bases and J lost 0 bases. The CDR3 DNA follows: TGTGCCAGTAGTGTCTCTCCGGGACAGACTAACTATGGCTACACCTTC. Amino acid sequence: CASSVSPGQTNYGYTF.

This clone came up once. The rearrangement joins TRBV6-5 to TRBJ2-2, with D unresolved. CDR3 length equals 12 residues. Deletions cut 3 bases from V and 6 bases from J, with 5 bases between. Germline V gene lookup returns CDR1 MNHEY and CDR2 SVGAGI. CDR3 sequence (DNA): TGTGCCAGCAGTTATAGATCCGGGGAGCTGTTTTTT. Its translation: CASSYRSGELFF.

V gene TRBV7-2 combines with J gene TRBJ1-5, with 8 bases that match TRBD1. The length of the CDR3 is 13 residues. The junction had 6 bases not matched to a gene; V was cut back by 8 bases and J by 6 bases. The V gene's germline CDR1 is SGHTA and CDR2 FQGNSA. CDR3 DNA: TGTGCCAGCGGACAGGGAGTTTTTCAGCCCCAGCATTTT. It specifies CASGQGVFQPQHF.

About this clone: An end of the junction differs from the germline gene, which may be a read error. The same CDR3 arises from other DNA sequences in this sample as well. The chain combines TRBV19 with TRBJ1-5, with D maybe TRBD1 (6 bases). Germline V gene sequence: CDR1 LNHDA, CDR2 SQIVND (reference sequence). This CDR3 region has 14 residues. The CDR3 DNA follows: TGTGCCAGCAGTATCCGGGACACCAATCAGCCCCAGCATTTT. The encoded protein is CASSIRDTNQPQHF. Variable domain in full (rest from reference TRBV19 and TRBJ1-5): DGGITQSPKYLFRKEGQNVTLSCEQNLNHDAMYWYRQDPGQGLRLIYYSQIVNDFQKGDIAEGYSVSREKKESFPLTVTSAQKNPTAFYLCASSIRDTNQPQHFGDGTRLSIL.

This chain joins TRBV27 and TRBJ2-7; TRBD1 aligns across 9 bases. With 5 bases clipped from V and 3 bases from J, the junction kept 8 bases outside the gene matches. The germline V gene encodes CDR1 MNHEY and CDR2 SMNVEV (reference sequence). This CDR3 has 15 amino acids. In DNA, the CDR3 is TGTGCCAGCAGTAGGGGGACAGGGATTAACTACGAGCAGTACTTC. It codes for CASSRGTGINYEQYF.

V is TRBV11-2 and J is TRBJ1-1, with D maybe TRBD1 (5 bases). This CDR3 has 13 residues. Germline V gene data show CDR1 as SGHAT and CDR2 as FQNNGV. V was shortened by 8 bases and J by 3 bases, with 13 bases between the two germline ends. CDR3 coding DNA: TGTGCCAGCGCCAGGGATAAGGACACTGAAGCTTTCTTT. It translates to CASARDKDTEAFF.

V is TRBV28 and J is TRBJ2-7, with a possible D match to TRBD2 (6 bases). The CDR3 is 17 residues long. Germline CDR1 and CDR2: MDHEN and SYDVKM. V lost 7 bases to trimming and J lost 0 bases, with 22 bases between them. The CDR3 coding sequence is TGTGCCAGCATCCCTTTGGGTTCTAGCGATAGCTCCTACGAGCAGTACTTC. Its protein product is CASIPLGSSDSSYEQYF.

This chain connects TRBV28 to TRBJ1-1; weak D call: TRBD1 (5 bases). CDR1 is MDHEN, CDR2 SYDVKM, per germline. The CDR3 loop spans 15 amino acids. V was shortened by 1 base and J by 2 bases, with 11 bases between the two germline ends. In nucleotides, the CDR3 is TGTGCCAGCAGTTTATTTGGGCAGGGTAACACTGAAGCTTTCTTT. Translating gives CASSLFGQGNTEAFF.

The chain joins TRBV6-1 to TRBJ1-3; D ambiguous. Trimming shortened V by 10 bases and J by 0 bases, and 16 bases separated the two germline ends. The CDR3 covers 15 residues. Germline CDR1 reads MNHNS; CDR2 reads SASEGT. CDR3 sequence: CATTMPVDSGNTIYF. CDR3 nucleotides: TGTGCCACTACTATGCCTGTTGACTCTGGAAACACCATATATTTT.

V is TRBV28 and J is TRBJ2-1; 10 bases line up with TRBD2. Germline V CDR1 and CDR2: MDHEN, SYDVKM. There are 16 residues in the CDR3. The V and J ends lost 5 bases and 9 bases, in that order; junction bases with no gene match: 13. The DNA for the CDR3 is TGTGCCAGCAGTCGCCAAGCGGGAGGGCCTGTTGTTGAGCAGTTCTTC. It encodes CASSRQAGGPVVEQFF. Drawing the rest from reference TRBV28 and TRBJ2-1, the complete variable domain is DVKVTQSSRYLVKRTGEKVFLECVQDMDHENMFWYRQDPGLGLRLIYFSYDVKMKEKGDIPEGYSVSREKKERFSLILESASTNQTSMYLCASSRQAGGPVVEQFFGPGTRLTVL.

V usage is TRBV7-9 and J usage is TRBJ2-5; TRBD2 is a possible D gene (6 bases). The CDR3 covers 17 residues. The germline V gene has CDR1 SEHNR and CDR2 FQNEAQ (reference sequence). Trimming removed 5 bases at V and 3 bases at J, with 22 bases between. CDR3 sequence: CASSLPGTVGGKETQYF. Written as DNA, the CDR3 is TGTGCCAGCAGCCTCCCCGGGACCGTGGGAGGAAAAGAGACCCAGTACTTC.

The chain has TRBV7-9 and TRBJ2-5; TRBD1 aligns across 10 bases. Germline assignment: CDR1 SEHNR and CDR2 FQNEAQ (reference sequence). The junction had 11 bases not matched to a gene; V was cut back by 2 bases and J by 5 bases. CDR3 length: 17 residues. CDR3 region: CASSLRGQGIIVETQYF. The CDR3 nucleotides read TGTGCCAGCAGCTTAAGGGGACAGGGGATCATCGTTGAGACCCAGTACTTC. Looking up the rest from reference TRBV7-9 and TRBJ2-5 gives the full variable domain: DTGVSQNPRHKITKRGQNVTFRCDPISEHNRLYWYRQTLGQGPEFLTYFQNEAQLEKSRLLSDRFSAERPKGSFSTLEIQRTEQGDSAMYLCASSLRGQGIIVETQYFGPGTRLLVL.

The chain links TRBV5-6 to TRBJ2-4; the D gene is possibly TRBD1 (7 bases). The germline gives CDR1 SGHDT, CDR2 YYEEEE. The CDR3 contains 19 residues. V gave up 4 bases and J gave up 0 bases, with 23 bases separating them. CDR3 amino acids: CASSLGRGQLSSAKNIQYF. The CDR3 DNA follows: TGTGCCAGCAGCCTAGGGCGGGGACAGCTCTCGTCAGCCAAAAACATTCAGTACTTC.

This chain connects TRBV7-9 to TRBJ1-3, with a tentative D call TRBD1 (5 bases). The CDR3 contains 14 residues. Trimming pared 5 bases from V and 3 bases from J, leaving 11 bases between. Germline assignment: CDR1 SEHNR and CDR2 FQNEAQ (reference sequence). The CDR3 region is CASSPLGDGNTIYF. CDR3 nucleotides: TGTGCCAGCAGCCCATTAGGGGATGGAAACACCATATATTTT. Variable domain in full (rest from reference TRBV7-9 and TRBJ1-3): DTGVSQNPRHKITKRGQNVTFRCDPISEHNRLYWYRQTLGQGPEFLTYFQNEAQLEKSRLLSDRFSAERPKGSFSTLEIQRTEQGDSAMYLCASSPLGDGNTIYFGEGSWLTVV.

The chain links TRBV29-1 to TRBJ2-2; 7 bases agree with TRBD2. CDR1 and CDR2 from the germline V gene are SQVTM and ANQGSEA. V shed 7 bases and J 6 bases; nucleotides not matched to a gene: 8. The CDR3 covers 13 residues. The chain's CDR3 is CSASYGGAGELFF. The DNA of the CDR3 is TGCAGCGCCTCATATGGGGGGGCCGGGGAGCTGTTTTTT.

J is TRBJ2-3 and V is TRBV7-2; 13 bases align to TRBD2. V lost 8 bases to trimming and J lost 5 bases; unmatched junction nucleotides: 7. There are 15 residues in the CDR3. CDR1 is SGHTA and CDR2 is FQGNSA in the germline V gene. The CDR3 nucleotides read TGTGCCAGCCGATTAACTAGCGGGAGGGGAGATACGCAGTATTTT. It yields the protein CASRLTSGRGDTQYF.

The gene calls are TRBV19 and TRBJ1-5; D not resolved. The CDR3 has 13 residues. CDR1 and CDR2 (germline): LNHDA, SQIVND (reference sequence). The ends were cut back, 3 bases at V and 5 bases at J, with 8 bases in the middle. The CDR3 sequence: CASSIGRDQPQHF. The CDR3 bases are TGTGCCAGTAGTATCGGTCGGGATCAGCCCCAGCATTTT.